This TCR beta chain appears in the sequencing data of a study of blood T cell repertoires in COVID-19 (dated by TCRdb to the early 2020s). Describing the broader study: The collaborator samples originated in the United States, Italy and Spain and spanned the acute and convalescent phases of COVID-19. Subjects who had been exposed to COVID-19, were actively infected with it, or had recovered from it provided the deeply sampled blood TCRbeta repertoires that made up the dataset. The repertoires were released in a freely available public database intended as a resource for research on the immune response to SARS-CoV-2. The material from the prospective study consisted of cDNA or gDNA derived from T cells, B-cell-depleted T cells, or PBMCs. Sample metadata almost always included a de-identified subject ID, COVID-19 status, age in years and sex. HLA class I and class II types, where available, came from metadata supplied by the sample provider rather than from assay-based typing. The samples were drawn from the first 160 participants of the ongoing ImmuneRACE study and from some 1,300 subjects provided by 6 global collaborators. General conclusions and limits of the study: The amount of clinical and demographic metadata varied by source and participant and was provided uncurated.

Collaborating institutions collected whole blood in K2EDTA tubes following their own protocols. Collaborator samples were shipped for TCRbeta analysis as frozen whole blood, isolated PBMCs, or DNA extracted from either sample type. In the case of this clone: What this receptor recognizes is not known. Base qualities are not provided; no much larger clone lies one nucleotide away.

The immunoSEQ Assay, a bias-controlled multiplex PCR, was used to amplify TCRbeta CDR3 regions from genomic DNA. As for how the authors treated the data: The number of nucleated cells in each sample was estimated by amplification of reference gene primers within the assay. To quantify the absolute abundance of each unique TCRbeta CDR3 rearrangement, sequence reads were collapsed and filtered. For each sample, productive Simpson clonality was calculated as the square root of Simpson's diversity index across productive rearrangements. Not all clones reach the TCRdb copy of this immuneACCESS table, which keeps in-frame sequences only. Checked studies attribute under half of the gap to unresolved V genes and leave the rest unexplained. V and J calls and clone size are as listed in that table; D and trimming were resolved from the DNA. The sample includes 300,000 to 350,000 clones, with about 85% observed a single time. Approximately 2% of the sample lies in the top ten.

The germline V gene (reference sequence) provides CDR1 SGHNT and CDR2 YYREEE. At the junction V is shortened by 4 bases and J by 8 bases, with 18 bases in between. CDR3 length: 15 amino acids, cysteine to phenylalanine. The DNA shown is the 45-base CDR3, in frame from base 1. This TCR was sampled from a man in his late teens or twenties with active or convalescent COVID-19. Sequencing was done on a sample of peripheral blood. This sequence uses TRBV5-4 and TRBJ1-4, with the D gene uncertain. The CDR3 region has the sequence CASSGLGRSQEKLFF. The nucleotide sequence is TGTGCCAGCAGCGGGCTTGGTCGTTCCCAAGAAAAACTGTTTTTT.